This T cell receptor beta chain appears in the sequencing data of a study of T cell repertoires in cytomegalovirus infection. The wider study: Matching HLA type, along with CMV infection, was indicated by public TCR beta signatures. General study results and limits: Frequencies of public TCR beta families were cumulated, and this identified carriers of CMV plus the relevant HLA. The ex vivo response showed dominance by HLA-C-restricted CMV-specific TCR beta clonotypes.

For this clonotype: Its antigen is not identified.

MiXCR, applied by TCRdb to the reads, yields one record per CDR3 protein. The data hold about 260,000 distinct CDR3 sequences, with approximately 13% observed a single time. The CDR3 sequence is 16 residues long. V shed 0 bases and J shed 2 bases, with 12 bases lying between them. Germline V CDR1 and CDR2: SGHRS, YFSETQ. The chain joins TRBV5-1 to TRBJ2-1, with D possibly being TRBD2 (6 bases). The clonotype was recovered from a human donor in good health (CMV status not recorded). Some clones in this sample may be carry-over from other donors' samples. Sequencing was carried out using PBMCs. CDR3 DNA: TGCGCCAGCAGCTTGGCGGGGGTGCGGACCTACAATGAGCAGTTCTTC. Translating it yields CASSLAGVRTYNEQFF.